The entry below describes one TCR beta chain. What it binds is unknown. Using a J-beta primer mix together with a sample-barcoded 5' primer, a second PCR was run for roughly 6 to 12 cycles. TCRdb recomputed calls from the 5' RACE reads with MiXCR, one row per CDR3 protein. Among 1.5 million to 2 million distinct CDR3 sequences listed, about 30% were seen once. These data belong to a study of blood T cells in healthy people across ages. General observations from the study: Percentage of naive T cells showed a strong correlation with TCR beta diversity. PBMC samples, being unsorted, prevented any conclusive comparison of naive and antigen-experienced cells. Roughly linear age-related decline in beta diversity appeared, significant by age about 40.

The CDR3 spans 13 residues. The ends were cut back, 8 bases at V and 0 bases at J, with 8 bases in the middle. The sequence came from a woman aged 25 to 39 in good health. The sequenced sample was blood. The chain uses TRBV12-3 or TRBV12-4 and TRBJ1-3; D possibly corresponds to TRBD1 (6 bases). The CDR3 loop reads CASGGLSGNTIYF. In DNA, the CDR3 is TGTGCCAGCGGGGGCCTCTCTGGAAACACCATATATTTT.